This TCR beta chain was captured by sequencing in a study of radiotherapy plus CTLA-4 blockade in lung cancer. V trimming: 0 bases; J trimming: 12 bases; junction bases outside the gene matches: 11. The CDR3 runs 15 residues. Germline CDR1 reads LNHDA; CDR2 reads SQIVND (reference sequence). TCRdb keeps only in-frame clones here, not all; method: immunoSEQ multiplex PCR. The sample shows under 90,000 clones, about 78% of them seen only once. General study results and limits: Best predicting response, reportedly, were early blood T cell clone dynamics, with interferon-beta. Following radiotherapy plus ipilimumab, tumor-derived TCR clones expanded in the blood.

Patients with chemo-refractory metastatic non-small-cell lung cancer received focal radiation plus CTLA-4 blockade with ipilimumab. On this clone itself: Its antigen is not identified.

The receptor comes from a human donor with non-small cell lung cancer that progressed on radiotherapy plus ipilimumab. This specimen was peripheral blood, taken from a patient treated with radiotherapy plus ipilimumab. V and J are TRBV19 and TRBJ2-1; 7 bases are shared with TRBD2. The CDR3 sequence: CASSIDRVSGSLQFF. The CDR3 region has the DNA TGTGCCAGTAGTATAGATCGTGTTAGCGGGTCTTTGCAGTTCTTC.